This T cell receptor (beta chain) originates from a study of blood T cell repertoires in COVID-19. As for the study in general: Researchers got acute and convalescent COVID-19 samples from the United States, Italy and Spain. In each case, the material was cDNA or gDNA derived from T cells, B-cell-depleted T cells, or PBMCs.

Source study methods: Estimation of nucleated cell counts was performed using reference gene primer amplification. The data were produced by immunoSEQ multiplex PCR, yet TCRdb's version contains in-frame clones alone and is incomplete. V, J and clone size are those of that table, while D and trimming were read from the DNA. The top ten clones hold roughly 6.7% of a sample with roughly 200,000 clones, approximately 91% of them seen once. Trimming removed 3 bases from V and 1 base from J, with 6 bases in between. Germline V CDR1 and CDR2: KGHSH, LQKENI. This CDR3 is built from 13 residues. The chain is built from TRBV18 and TRBJ1-1; no clear D gene. Sequencing used peripheral blood. The receptor's source is a man in his forties with acute or convalescent COVID-19. The CDR3 DNA is TGTGCCAGCTCACCTTACAGGAACACTGAAGCTTTCTTT. Its translation is CASSPYRNTEAFF. Combining the CDR3 with reference TRBV18 and TRBJ1-1 gives the whole variable domain NAGVMQNPRHLVRRRGQEARLRCSPMKGHSHVYWYRQLPEEGLKFMVYLQKENIIDESGMPKERFSAEFPKEGPSILRIQQVVRGDSAAYFCASSPYRNTEAFFGQGTRLTVV.